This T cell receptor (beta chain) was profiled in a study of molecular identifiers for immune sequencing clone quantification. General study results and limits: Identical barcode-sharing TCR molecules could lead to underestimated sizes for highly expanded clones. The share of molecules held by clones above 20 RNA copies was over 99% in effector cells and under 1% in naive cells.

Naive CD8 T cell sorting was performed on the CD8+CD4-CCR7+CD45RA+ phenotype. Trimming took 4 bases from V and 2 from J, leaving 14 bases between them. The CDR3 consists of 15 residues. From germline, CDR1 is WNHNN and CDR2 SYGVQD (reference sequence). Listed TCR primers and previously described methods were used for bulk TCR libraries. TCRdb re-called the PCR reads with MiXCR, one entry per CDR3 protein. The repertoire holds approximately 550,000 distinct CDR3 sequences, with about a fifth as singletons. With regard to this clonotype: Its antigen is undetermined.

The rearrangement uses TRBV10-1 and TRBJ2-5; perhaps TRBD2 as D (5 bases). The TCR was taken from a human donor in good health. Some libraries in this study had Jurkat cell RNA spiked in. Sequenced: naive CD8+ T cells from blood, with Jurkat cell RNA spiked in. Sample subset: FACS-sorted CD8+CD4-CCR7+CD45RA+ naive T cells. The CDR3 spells CASSGGVWGQETQYF. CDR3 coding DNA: TGCGCCAGCAGTGGGGGAGTGTGGGGTCAAGAGACCCAGTACTTC.